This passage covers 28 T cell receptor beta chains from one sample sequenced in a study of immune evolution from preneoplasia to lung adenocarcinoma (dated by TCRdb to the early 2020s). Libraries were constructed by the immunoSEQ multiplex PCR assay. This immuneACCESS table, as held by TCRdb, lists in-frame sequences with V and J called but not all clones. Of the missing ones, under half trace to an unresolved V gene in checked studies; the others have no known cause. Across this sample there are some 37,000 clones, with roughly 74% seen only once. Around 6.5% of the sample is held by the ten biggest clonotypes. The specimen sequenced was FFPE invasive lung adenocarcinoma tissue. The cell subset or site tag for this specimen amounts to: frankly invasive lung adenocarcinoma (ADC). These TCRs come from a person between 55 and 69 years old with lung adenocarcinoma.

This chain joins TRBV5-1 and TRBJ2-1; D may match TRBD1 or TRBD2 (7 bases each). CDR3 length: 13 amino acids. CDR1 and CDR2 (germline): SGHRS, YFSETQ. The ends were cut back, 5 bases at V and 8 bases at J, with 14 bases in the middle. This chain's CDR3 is CASSDRAGDEQFF. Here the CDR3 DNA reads TGCGCCAGCAGTGACAGGGCGGGGGATGAGCAGTTCTTC. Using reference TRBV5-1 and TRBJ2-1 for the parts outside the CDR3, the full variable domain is KAGVTQTPRYLIKTRGQQVTLSCSPISGHRSVSWYQQTPGQGLQFLFEYFSETQRNKGNFPGRFSGRQFSNSRSEMNVSTLELGDSALYLCASSDRAGDEQFFGPGTRLTVL.

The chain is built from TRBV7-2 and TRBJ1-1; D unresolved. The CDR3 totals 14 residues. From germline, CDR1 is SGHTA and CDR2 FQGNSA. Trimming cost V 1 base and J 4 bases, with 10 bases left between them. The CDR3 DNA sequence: TGTGCCAGCAGCTTAGTATACGGGGTCACTGAAGCTTTCTTT. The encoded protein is CASSLVYGVTEAFF.

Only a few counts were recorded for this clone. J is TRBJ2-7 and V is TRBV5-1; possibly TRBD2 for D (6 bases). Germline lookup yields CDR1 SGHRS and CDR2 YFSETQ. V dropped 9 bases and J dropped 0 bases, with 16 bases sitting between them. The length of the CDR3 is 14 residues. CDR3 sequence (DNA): TGCGCCACTAGGGAGGACTCCAGCTCCTACGAGCAGTACTTC. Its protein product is CATREDSSSYEQYF.

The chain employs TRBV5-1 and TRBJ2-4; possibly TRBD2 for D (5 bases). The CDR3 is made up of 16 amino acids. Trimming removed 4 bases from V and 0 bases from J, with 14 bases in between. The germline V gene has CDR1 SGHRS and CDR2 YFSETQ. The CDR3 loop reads CASSLGVGLAKNIQYF. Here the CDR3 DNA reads TGCGCCAGCAGCCTGGGAGTGGGGTTAGCCAAAAACATTCAGTACTTC.

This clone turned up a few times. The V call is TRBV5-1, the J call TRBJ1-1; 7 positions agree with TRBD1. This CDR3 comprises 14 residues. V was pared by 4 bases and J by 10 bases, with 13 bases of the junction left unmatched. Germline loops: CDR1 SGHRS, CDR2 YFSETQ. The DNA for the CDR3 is TGCGCCAGCAGCCTCACCGGGACAGAGGTAGGAGCTTTCTTT. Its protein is CASSLTGTEVGAFF.

The CDR3 spells CASSEHKDIGYEQYF. DNA for the CDR3: TGTGCCAGCAGTGAGCATAAGGACATCGGCTACGAGCAGTACTTC. The chain recombines TRBV25-1 with TRBJ2-7; D perhaps matches TRBD1 (5 bases). The CDR3 runs 15 residues. Germline assignment: CDR1 MGHDK and CDR2 SYGVNS. Trimming took 3 bases from V and 3 from J, leaving 15 bases between them.

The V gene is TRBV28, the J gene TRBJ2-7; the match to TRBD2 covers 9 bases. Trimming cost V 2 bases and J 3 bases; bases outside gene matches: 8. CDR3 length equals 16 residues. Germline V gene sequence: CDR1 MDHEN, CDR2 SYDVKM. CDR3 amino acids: CASSLTIAGAIYEQYF. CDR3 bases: TGTGCCAGCAGTTTAACCATAGCGGGAGCGATCTACGAGCAGTACTTC.

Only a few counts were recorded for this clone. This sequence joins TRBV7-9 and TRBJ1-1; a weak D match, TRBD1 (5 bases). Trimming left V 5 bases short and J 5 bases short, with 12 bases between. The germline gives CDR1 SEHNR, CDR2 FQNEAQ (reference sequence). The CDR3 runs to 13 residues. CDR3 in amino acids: CASSPQGGTEAFF. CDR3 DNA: TGTGCCAGCAGCCCCCAGGGTGGGACTGAAGCTTTCTTT. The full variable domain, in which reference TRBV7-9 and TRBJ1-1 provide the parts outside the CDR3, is DTGVSQNPRHKITKRGQNVTFRCDPISEHNRLYWYRQTLGQGPEFLTYFQNEAQLEKSRLLSDRFSAERPKGSFSTLEIQRTEQGDSAMYLCASSPQGGTEAFFGQGTRLTVV.

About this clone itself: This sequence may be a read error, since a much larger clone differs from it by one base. CDR3 amino acids: CASSEDSSYNEQFF. The CDR3 region has the DNA TGTGCCAGCAGTGAGGACAGCTCCTACAATGAGCAGTTCTTC. The rearrangement joins TRBV6-4 to TRBJ2-1, with D maybe TRBD1 (6 bases). Between the trimmed V and J ends, which lost 3 bases and 0 bases, there was a span of 6 bases. Per the germline V gene, CDR1 is MRHNA and CDR2 is SNTAGT. CDR3 size: 14 residues.

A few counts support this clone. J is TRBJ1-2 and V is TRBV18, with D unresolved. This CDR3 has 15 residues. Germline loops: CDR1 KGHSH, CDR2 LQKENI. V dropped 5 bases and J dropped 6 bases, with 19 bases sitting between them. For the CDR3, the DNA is TGTGCCAGCTCATATGGTGTCAGTGGGGTCGATGGCTACACCTTC. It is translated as CASSYGVSGVDGYTF.

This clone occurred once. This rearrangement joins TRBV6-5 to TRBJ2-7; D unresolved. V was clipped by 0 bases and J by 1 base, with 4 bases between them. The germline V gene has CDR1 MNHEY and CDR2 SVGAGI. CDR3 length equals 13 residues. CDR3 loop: CASSYSGSYEQYF. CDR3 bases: TGTGCCAGCAGTTACTCTGGGTCCTACGAGCAGTACTTC.

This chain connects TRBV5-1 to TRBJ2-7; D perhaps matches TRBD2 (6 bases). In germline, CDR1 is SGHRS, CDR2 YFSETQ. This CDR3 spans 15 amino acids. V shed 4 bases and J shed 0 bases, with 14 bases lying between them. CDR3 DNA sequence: TGCGCCAGCAGCGCGAGTTTCGGGAGCTCCTACGAGCAGTACTTC. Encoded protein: CASSASFGSSYEQYF.

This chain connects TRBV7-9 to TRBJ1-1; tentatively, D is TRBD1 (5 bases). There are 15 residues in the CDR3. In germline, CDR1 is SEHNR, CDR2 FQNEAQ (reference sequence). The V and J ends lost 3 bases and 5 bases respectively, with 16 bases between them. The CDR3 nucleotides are TGTGCCAGCAGCTTGGCGGGGGGTTTGGGGACTGAAGCTTTCTTT. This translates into CASSLAGGLGTEAFF.

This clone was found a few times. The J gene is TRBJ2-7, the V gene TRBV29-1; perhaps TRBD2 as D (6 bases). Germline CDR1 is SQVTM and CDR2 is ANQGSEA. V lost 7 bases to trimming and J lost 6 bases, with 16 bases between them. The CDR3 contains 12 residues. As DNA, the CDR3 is TGCAGCGGACTAGAACCGACTCTCGAGCAGTACTTC. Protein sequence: CSGLEPTLEQYF.

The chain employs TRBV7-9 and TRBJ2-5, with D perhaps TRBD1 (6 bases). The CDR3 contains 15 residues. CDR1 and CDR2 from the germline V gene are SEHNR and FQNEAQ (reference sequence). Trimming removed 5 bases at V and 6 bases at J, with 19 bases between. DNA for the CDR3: TGTGCCAGCAGCCCTATAGGGGGAGTAGGGAAGACCCAGTACTTC. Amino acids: CASSPIGGVGKTQYF.

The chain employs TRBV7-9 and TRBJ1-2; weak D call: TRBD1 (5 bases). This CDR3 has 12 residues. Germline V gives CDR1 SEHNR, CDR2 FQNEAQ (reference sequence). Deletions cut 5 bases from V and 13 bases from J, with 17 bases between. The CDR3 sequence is CASSAGTAPSTF. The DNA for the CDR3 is TGTGCCAGCAGCGCAGGGACGGCCCCGAGCACCTTC.

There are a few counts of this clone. The CDR3 coding sequence is TGTGCCAGCAGTTACTACGGAGCGGAGCAGTTCTTC. Protein: CASSYYGAEQFF. The chain has TRBV6-5 and TRBJ2-1; D gene ambiguous. The CDR3 sequence is 12 residues long. Looked up from germline, CDR1 is MNHEY and CDR2 is SVGAGI. V was clipped by 1 base and J by 10 bases, with 8 bases between them.

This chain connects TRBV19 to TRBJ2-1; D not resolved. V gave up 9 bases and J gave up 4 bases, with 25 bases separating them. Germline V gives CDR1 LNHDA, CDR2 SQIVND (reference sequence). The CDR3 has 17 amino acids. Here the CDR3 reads CASRRDSIRTQYNEQFF. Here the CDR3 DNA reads TGTGCCAGCAGAAGAGATAGTATTCGGACGCAATACAATGAGCAGTTCTTC.

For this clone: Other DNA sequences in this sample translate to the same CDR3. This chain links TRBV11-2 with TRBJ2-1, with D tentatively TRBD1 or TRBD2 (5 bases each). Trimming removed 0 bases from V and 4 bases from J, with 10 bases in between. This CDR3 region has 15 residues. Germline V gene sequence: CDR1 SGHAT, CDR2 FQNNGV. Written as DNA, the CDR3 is TGTGCCAGCAGCTTAGAAGGGACCGTATACAATGAGCAGTTCTTC. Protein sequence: CASSLEGTVYNEQFF.

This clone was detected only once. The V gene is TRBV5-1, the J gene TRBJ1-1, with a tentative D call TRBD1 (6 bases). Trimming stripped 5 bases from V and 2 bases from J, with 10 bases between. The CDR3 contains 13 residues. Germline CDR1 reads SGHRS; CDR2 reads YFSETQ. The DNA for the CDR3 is TGCGCCAGCAGAGAGGGGGTCAACACTGAAGCTTTCTTT. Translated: CASREGVNTEAFF.

The CDR3 protein is CASGYSGTANTEAFF. Written as DNA, the CDR3 is TGTGCTAGTGGTTACTCCGGGACAGCGAACACTGAAGCTTTCTTT. V usage is TRBV12-5 and J usage is TRBJ1-1, with 7 bases matching TRBD1. The length of the CDR3 is 15 residues. Trimming removed 4 bases from V and 1 base from J; junction bases left unmatched: 6. Germline V CDR1 and CDR2: LGHNT, FRNRAP.

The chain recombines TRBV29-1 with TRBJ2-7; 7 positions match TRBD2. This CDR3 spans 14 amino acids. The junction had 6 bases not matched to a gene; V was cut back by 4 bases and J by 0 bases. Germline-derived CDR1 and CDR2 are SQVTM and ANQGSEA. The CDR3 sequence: CSVAGGSISYEQYF. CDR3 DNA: TGCAGCGTTGCAGGCGGGAGCATCTCCTACGAGCAGTACTTC.

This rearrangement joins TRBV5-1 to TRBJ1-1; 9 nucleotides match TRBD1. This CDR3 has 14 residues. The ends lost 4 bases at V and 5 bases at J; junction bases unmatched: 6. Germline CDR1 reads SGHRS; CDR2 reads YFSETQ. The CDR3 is CASSGGTGLTEAFF. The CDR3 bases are TGCGCCAGCAGCGGGGGGACAGGGCTGACTGAAGCTTTCTTT. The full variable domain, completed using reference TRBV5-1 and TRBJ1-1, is KAGVTQTPRYLIKTRGQQVTLSCSPISGHRSVSWYQQTPGQGLQFLFEYFSETQRNKGNFPGRFSGRQFSNSRSEMNVSTLELGDSALYLCASSGGTGLTEAFFGQGTRLTVV.

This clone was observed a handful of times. This chain's CDR3 is CASSEVRTSGNTIYF. The CDR3 bases are TGTGCCAGCAGTGAGGTCAGGACCTCTGGAAACACCATATATTTT. The V gene is TRBV6-4, the J gene TRBJ1-3; D is unclear. The CDR3 is made up of 15 amino acids. V lost 3 bases and J lost 0, with 9 bases in between. Per the germline V gene, CDR1 is MRHNA and CDR2 is SNTAGT.

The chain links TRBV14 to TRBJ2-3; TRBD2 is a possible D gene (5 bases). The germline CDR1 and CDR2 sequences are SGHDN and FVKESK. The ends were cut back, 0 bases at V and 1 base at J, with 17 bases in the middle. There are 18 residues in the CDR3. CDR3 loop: CASSQERRWLAGTDTQYF. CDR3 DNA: TGTGCCAGCAGCCAAGAGCGGAGGTGGCTAGCCGGCACAGATACGCAGTATTTT. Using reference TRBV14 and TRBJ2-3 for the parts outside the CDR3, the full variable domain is EAGVTQFPSHSVIEKGQTVTLRCDPISGHDNLYWYRRVMGKEIKFLLHFVKESKQDESGMPNNRFLAERTGGTYSTLKVQPAELEDSGVYFCASSQERRWLAGTDTQYFGPGTRLTVL.

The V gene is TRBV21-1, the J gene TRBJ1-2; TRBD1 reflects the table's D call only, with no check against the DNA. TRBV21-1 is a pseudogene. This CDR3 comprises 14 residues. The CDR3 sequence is CASSNSGTVYGYTF. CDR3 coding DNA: TGTGCCAGCAGCAATTCTGGGACAGTCTATGGCTACACCTTC.

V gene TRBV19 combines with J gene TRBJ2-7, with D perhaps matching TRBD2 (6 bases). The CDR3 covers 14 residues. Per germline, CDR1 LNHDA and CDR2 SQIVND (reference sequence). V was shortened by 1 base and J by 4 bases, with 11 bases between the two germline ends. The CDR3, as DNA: TGTGCCAGTAGTATAGCCCTGGCGGGGTACGAGCAGTACTTC. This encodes CASSIALAGYEQYF.

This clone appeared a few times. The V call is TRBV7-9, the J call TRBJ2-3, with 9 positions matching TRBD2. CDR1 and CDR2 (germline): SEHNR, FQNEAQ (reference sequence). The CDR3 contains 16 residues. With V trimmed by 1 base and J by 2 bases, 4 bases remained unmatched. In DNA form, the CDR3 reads TGTGCCAGCAGCTTAGGACTAGCGGAGAACACAGATACGCAGTATTTT. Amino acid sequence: CASSLGLAENTDTQYF.